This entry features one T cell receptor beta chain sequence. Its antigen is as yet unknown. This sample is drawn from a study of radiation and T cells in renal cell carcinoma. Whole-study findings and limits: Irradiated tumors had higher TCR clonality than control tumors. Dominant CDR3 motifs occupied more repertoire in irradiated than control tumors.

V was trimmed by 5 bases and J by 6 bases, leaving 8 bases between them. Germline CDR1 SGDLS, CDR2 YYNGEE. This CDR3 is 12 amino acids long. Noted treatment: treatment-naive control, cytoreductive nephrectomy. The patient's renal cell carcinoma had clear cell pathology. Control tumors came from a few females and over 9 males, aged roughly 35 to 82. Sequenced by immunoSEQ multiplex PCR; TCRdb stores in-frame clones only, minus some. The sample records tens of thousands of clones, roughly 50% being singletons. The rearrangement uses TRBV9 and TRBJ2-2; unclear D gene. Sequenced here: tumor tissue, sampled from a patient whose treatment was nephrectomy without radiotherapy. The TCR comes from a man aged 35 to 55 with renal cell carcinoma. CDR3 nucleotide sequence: TGTGCCAGCAGTGACAATTCCGGGGAGCTGTTTTTT. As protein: CASSDNSGELFF.